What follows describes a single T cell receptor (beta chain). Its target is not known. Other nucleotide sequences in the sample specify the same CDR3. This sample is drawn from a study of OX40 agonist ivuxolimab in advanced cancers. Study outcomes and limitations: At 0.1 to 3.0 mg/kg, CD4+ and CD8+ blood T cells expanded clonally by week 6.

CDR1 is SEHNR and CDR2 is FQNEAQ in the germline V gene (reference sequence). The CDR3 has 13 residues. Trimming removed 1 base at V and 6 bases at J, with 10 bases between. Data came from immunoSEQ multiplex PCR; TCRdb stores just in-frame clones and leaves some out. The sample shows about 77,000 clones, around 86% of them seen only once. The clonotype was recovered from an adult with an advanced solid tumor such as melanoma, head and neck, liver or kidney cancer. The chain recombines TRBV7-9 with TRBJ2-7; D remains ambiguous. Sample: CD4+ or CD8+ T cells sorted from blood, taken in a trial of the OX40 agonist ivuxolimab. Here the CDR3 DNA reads TGTGCCAGCAGCTTAGGCCCCGGTGGCGAGCAGTACTTC. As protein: CASSLGPGGEQYF.